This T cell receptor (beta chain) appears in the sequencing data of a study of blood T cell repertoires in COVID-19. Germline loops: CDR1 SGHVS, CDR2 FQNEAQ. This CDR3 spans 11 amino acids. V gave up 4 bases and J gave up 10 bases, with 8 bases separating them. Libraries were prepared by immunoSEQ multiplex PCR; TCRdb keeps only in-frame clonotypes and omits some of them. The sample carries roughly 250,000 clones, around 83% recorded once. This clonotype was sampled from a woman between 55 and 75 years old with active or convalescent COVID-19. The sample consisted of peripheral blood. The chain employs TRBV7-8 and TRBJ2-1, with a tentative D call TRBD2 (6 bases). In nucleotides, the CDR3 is TGTGCCAGCAGCTCCAGCGGGGAGCAGTTCTTC. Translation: CASSSSGEQFF.